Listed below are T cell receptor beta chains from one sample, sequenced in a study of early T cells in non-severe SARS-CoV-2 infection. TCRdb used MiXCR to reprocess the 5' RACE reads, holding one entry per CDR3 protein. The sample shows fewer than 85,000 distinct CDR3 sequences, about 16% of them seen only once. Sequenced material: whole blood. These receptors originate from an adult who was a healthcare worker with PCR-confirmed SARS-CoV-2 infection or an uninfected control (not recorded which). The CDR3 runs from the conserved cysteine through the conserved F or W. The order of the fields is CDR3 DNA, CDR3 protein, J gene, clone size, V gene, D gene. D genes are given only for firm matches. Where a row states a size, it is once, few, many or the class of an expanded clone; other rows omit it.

TGTGCTAGTGGTTTGGTAGAACCGATGAACACTGAAGCTTTCTTT	CASGLVEPMNTEAFF	TRBJ1-1	few	TRBV12-5	NA
TGTGCCAGTAGTACGGGGACAGCCCTAGCCAAAAACATTCAGTACTTC	CASSTGTALAKNIQYF	TRBJ2-4	NA	TRBV19	TRBD1
TGTGCCAGCAGCCCCCAAGTCCTTTCCTACGAGCAGTACTTC	CASSPQVLSYEQYF	TRBJ2-7	many	TRBV27	NA
TGCAGTGCTACTACAGTAGGTAGCGGGCCTTACAATGAGCAGTTCTTC	CSATTVGSGPYNEQFF	TRBJ2-1	NA	TRBV20-1	TRBD2
TGCAGCGTTGTATCTGACTACAATGAGCAGTTCTTC	CSVVSDYNEQFF	TRBJ2-1	NA	TRBV29-1	NA
TGTGCCAGCAGAAGGGGACAGGGAAACTACGAGCAGTACTTC	CASRRGQGNYEQYF	TRBJ2-7	NA	TRBV6-5	TRBD1
TGCAGTGCTGACAAAGGAACAGCTAATGAAAAACTGTTTTTT	CSADKGTANEKLFF	TRBJ1-4	few	TRBV20-1	NA
TGCAGGGCGGACAGGGGTTTCGGCGAGCAGTACTTC	CRADRGFGEQYF	TRBJ2-7	NA	TRBV29-1	TRBD1
TGTGCCAGCTCTTTAAATAGGAACACTGAAGCTTTCTTT	CASSLNRNTEAFF	TRBJ1-1	few	TRBV18	NA
TGTGCCAGCAGCTTGGGGGTCTCTGGAAACACCATATATTTT	CASSLGVSGNTIYF	TRBJ1-3	NA	TRBV5-6	NA
TGTGCCAGCAGTGGAGGGACTAGCGGGGATGAGCAGTTCTTC	CASSGGTSGDEQFF	TRBJ2-1	few	TRBV25-1	TRBD2
TGCAGTGCTCCGGACAGAAACTACGAGCAGTACTTC	CSAPDRNYEQYF	TRBJ2-7	NA	TRBV20-1	NA
TGTGCCAGCAGCTTGGAGCGGGGGGGATTGGAGACCCAGTACTTC	CASSLERGGLETQYF	TRBJ2-5	few	TRBV5-4	TRBD2
TGCAGTGCTACTCACAATGAGCAGTTCTTC	CSATHNEQFF	TRBJ2-1	NA	TRBV20-1	NA
TGTGCCAGCACCCGAGGATGGACCCAGAAGGTGCTCTTC	CASTRGWTQKVLF	TRBJ2-1	NA	TRBV28	NA
TGTGCCAGCAGTTACTCGCCAGACGAGCAGTACTTC	CASSYSPDEQYF	TRBJ2-7	NA	TRBV6-5	NA
TGTGCCAGCAGCTTGGACAGGGGACTAGCGGGATTCTACTCCTACAATGAGCAGTTCTTC	CASSLDRGLAGFYSYNEQFF	TRBJ2-1	few	TRBV5-6	TRBD2
TGTGCCAGTACTAATAAGAAGACTGCCGAGCAGTACTTC	CASTNKKTAEQYF	TRBJ2-7	NA	TRBV19	NA
TGCAGCGTTGAATCGAGACAAGTCCAGAACACTGAAGCTTTCTTT	CSVESRQVQNTEAFF	TRBJ1-1	NA	TRBV29-1	NA